This TCR beta chain was retrieved from a study of blood T cell repertoires in COVID-19. Assay: immunoSEQ multiplex PCR; the TCRdb copy retains only in-frame clones and omits some. Among about 230,000 clones listed, 65% to 85% were seen once. The ends were cut back, 4 bases at V and 6 bases at J, with 13 bases in the middle. The CDR3 is 15 residues long. CDR1 and CDR2 from the germline V gene are SNHLY and FYNNEI. The source of this sequence is a woman older than 75 with acute or convalescent COVID-19. Sequenced material: peripheral blood. This rearrangement joins TRBV2 to TRBJ1-6; possibly TRBD1 for D (6 bases). The CDR3 region is CASSGRGAGNSPLHF. The CDR3 DNA sequence: TGTGCCAGCAGTGGTCGGGGGGCTGGTAATTCACCCCTCCACTTT. Filled out from reference TRBV2 and TRBJ1-6, the complete variable domain reads EPEVTQTPSHQVTQMGQEVILRCVPISNHLYFYWYRQILGQKVEFLVSFYNNEISEKSEIFDDQFSVERPDGSNFTLKIRSTKLEDSAMYFCASSGRGAGNSPLHFGNGTRLTVT.